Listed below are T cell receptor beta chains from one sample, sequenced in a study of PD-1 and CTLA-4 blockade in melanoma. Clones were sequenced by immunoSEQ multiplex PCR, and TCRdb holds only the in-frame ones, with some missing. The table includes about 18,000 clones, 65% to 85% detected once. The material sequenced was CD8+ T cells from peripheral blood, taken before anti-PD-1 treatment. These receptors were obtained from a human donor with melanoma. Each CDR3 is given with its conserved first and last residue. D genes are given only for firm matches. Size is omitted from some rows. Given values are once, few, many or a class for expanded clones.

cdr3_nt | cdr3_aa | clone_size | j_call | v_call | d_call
TGTGCCAGCAGTTACTCGGGAACCGGGGAGCTGTTTTTT | CASSYSGTGELFF | NA | TRBJ2-2 | TRBV6-5 | NA
TGTGCCATCAGCCGCGCGGCGGACAGCCTTTACAATGAGCAGTTCTTC | CAISRAADSLYNEQFF | NA | TRBJ2-1 | TRBV10-3 | NA
TGTGCCAGCAGCCCCGGCGGGAGCTCCTACAATGAGCAGTTCTTC | CASSPGGSSYNEQFF | once | TRBJ2-1 | TRBV7-6 | TRBD2
TGTGCCACCAGCACCGAGGGAGCTGCCGGGGAGCTGTTTTTT | CATSTEGAAGELFF | NA | TRBJ2-2 | TRBV15 | NA
TGTGCCAGCAGTCGGACAGGGAACACTGAAGCTTTCTTT | CASSRTGNTEAFF | NA | TRBJ1-1 | TRBV12-3/TRBV12-4 | TRBD1
TGTGCTAGTGGTTTGGTACAGGGAGCTGTAACTGAAGCTTTCTTT | CASGLVQGAVTEAFF | NA | TRBJ1-1 | TRBV12-5 | NA
TGTGCCAGCAGCTTAATCGACTTGGGCACTGAAGCTTTCTTT | CASSLIDLGTEAFF | NA | TRBJ1-1 | TRBV13 | NA
TGTGCCAGCAGAGGGTCCCTTGGGACGCAGTATTTT | CASRGSLGTQYF | NA | TRBJ2-3 | TRBV6-5 | NA
TGTGCCAGCAGCTTAGCGGGCGGGAGAGCCTACGAGCAGTACTTC | CASSLAGGRAYEQYF | NA | TRBJ2-7 | TRBV7-6 | TRBD2
TGCGCCAGCAGCCACCTCGGAGAGGGGGGCGAGCAGTTCTTC | CASSHLGEGGEQFF | NA | TRBJ2-1 | TRBV4-1 | NA
TGTGCCAGCAGTTTTCAGACACAGGGCACTGAAGCTTTCTTT | CASSFQTQGTEAFF | NA | TRBJ1-1 | TRBV27 | NA
TGTGCCAGCAGCTCCCTGGCGGGCCTCACAGATACGCAGTATTTT | CASSSLAGLTDTQYF | NA | TRBJ2-3 | TRBV5-4 | NA
TGTGCCTGGAATCGACAGGGATGGGGCACTGAAGCTTTCTTT | CAWNRQGWGTEAFF | medium-sized | TRBJ1-1 | TRBV30 | TRBD1
TGTGCCAGCAGTTACTCTGCGGAGTTTAACACCGGGGAGCTGTTTTTT | CASSYSAEFNTGELFF | once | TRBJ2-2 | TRBV6-5 | NA
TGTGCCAGCAGCGCACAGCCAGGGGGCAGGGATTACAATGAGCAGTTCTTC | CASSAQPGGRDYNEQFF | NA | TRBJ2-1 | TRBV7-6 | TRBD1
TGTGCCAGCAGTGAGTTGAGGGGGAACACTGAAGCTTTCTTT | CASSELRGNTEAFF | few | TRBJ1-1 | TRBV6-1 | NA
TGTGCCTCCGCTTCGGGGACAGGCGTGCGGGGCACTGAAGCTTTCTTT | CASASGTGVRGTEAFF | NA | TRBJ1-1 | TRBV28 | TRBD1
TGTGCCTCAGGATGGGGGGTGGGCTCCTACGAGCAGTACTTC | CASGWGVGSYEQYF | NA | TRBJ2-7 | TRBV6-5 | NA
TGCGCCAGCAGCTTGGTATATGGAGGCAGCTCCTACAATGAGCAGTTCTTC | CASSLVYGGSSYNEQFF | NA | TRBJ2-1 | TRBV5-1 | NA
TGTGCCAGCAGTTCCTGGACAGGGGCGGATGAAAAACTGTTTTTT | CASSSWTGADEKLFF | NA | TRBJ1-4 | TRBV25-1 | TRBD1
TGTGCCAGTAGCGATGGGGGAGGAGGCACTGAAGCTTTCTTT | CASSDGGGGTEAFF | few | TRBJ1-1 | TRBV5-4 | NA
TGTGCCAGCAGCTTAGGAGTAGGTGACGCGGGCTATGGCTACACCTTC | CASSLGVGDAGYGYTF | once | TRBJ1-2 | TRBV7-6 | NA
TGTGCCAGCAGCCTTAGCGCTTCTAGCGGCTTGTTGTTCAGGAACGAGCAGTACTTC | CASSLSASSGLLFRNEQYF | NA | TRBJ2-7 | TRBV11-2 | TRBD2
TGCGCCAGCAGGCCTAGACTAGCGGGGGGCACAGATACGCAGTATTTT | CASRPRLAGGTDTQYF | once | TRBJ2-3 | TRBV4-1 | TRBD2